The 26 T cell receptor beta chains presented below share a single source sample, sequenced in a study of blood T cell repertoires in COVID-19. Some clones are missing from TCRdb's copy, which holds only in-frame ones; the method was immunoSEQ multiplex PCR. Of about 140,000 clones detected, 65% to 90% appear once; the ten largest clones hold over 2.5%. Sequenced: peripheral blood. The receptor source for this set is a man aged 50 to 59 with acute or convalescent COVID-19.

This clone has only one observation. Other DNA sequences within the sample encode an identical CDR3. V and J are TRBV5-1 and TRBJ2-7; TRBD1 matches at 9 bases. The germline gives CDR1 SGHRS, CDR2 YFSETQ. The V and J ends lost 4 bases and 8 bases, in that order; junction bases with no gene match: 10. The CDR3 runs to 14 residues. As DNA, the CDR3 is TGCGCCAGCAGCCCGGGACAGGGTCGGGTTAAGCAGTACTTC. Protein sequence: CASSPGQGRVKQYF. The entire variable domain, with the rest obtained from reference TRBV5-1 and TRBJ2-7, is as follows: KAGVTQTPRYLIKTRGQQVTLSCSPISGHRSVSWYQQTPGQGLQFLFEYFSETQRNKGNFPGRFSGRQFSNSRSEMNVSTLELGDSALYLCASSPGQGRVKQYFGPGTRLTVT.

This chain links TRBV19 with TRBJ1-4; D is uncertain. This CDR3 spans 14 amino acids. V lost 5 bases and J 3 bases, leaving 10 bases between the germline ends. Germline loops: CDR1 LNHDA, CDR2 SQIVND (reference sequence). CDR3 in amino acids: CASSAWPANEKLFF. CDR3 sequence (DNA): TGTGCCAGTAGTGCCTGGCCAGCTAATGAAAAACTGTTTTTT.

This chain connects TRBV30 to TRBJ1-5, with a tentative D call TRBD1 (6 bases). Per the germline V gene, CDR1 is GTSNPN and CDR2 is SVGIG (reference sequence). The CDR3 runs to 13 residues. Trimming shortened V by 5 bases and J by 2 bases, and 10 bases separated the two germline ends. The CDR3 nucleotides read TGTGCCTGGGGAGGGGGGGGCAATCAGCCCCAGCATTTT. Residues: CAWGGGGNQPQHF.

This chain links TRBV9 with TRBJ2-7; 7 nucleotides align to TRBD1. CDR3 size: 13 residues. Germline CDR1 is SGDLS and CDR2 is YYNGEE. J gave up 6 bases and V 2 bases, and 5 bases lay outside the gene matches. The CDR3 sequence: CASSVGTVGEQYF. DNA for the CDR3: TGTGCCAGCAGCGTCGGGACAGTTGGCGAGCAGTACTTC.

The chain is built from TRBV5-6 and TRBJ2-1; 12 bases map to TRBD2. This CDR3 is built from 18 residues. The V gene end was trimmed by 3 bases and the J gene end by 9 bases; junction bases not matched to a gene: 16. CDR1 SGHDT and CDR2 YYEEEE come from the germline V gene. CDR3 bases: TGTGCCAGCAGCTCGGAACCTCGGACTAGCGGGAAGATTGGTGAGCAGTTCTTC. This translates into CASSSEPRTSGKIGEQFF.

The chain is built from TRBV5-6 and TRBJ2-1, with a possible D match to TRBD1 (5 bases). Germline lookup yields CDR1 SGHDT and CDR2 YYEEEE. CDR3 length: 13 residues. V was clipped by 0 bases and J by 9 bases, with 10 bases between them. CDR3: CASSLDHRTEQFF. In DNA, the CDR3 is TGTGCCAGCAGCTTGGATCACAGGACTGAGCAGTTCTTC.

The V gene is TRBV18, the J gene TRBJ2-3, with TRBD2 identical over 8 bases. CDR1 is KGHSH and CDR2 is LQKENI in the germline V gene. The CDR3 has 14 amino acids. After removal of 2 bases from V and 4 bases from J, the junction contained 2 bases not matched to a gene. The CDR3: CASSPGRGADTQYF. The CDR3 DNA sequence: TGTGCCAGCTCACCAGGGCGGGGGGCAGATACGCAGTATTTT.

The chain joins TRBV19 to TRBJ1-1; D possibly corresponds to TRBD1 (5 bases). The CDR3 consists of 14 residues. Trimming left V 3 bases short and J 5 bases short, with 13 bases between. CDR1 LNHDA and CDR2 SQIVND come from the germline V gene (reference sequence). CDR3 residues: CASSIGTRGTEAFF. CDR3 DNA sequence: TGTGCCAGTAGTATTGGGACCCGGGGGACTGAAGCTTTCTTT.

This chain joins TRBV5-5 and TRBJ1-1; D is perhaps TRBD1 (5 bases). Per the germline V gene, CDR1 is SGHKS and CDR2 is YYEKEE (reference sequence). The CDR3 extends over 15 amino acids. V was clipped by 0 bases and J by 4 bases, with 13 bases between them. The CDR3 is CASSLVREAVTEAFF. The DNA for the CDR3 is TGTGCCAGCAGCTTGGTCAGGGAGGCGGTCACTGAAGCTTTCTTT.

V is TRBV2 and J is TRBJ1-1; D call uncertain. V dropped 11 bases and J dropped 2 bases, with 9 bases sitting between them. This CDR3 comprises 11 residues. Germline V lookup: CDR1 SNHLY, CDR2 FYNNEI. The CDR3 loop is CAAAGNTEAFF. DNA for the CDR3: TGTGCCGCCGCGGGTAACACTGAAGCTTTCTTT.

V gene TRBV6-5 combines with J gene TRBJ2-1, with 10 bases that match TRBD2. This CDR3 spans 16 amino acids. Looked up from germline, CDR1 is MNHEY and CDR2 is SVGAGI. V shed 4 bases and J 7 bases; nucleotides not matched to a gene: 10. The CDR3 reads CASSSPAGGPGNEQFF. CDR3 nucleotide sequence: TGTGCCAGCAGTTCCCCAGCGGGAGGGCCGGGGAATGAGCAGTTCTTC.

The V gene is TRBV6-5, the J gene TRBJ1-1; a weak D match, TRBD1 (5 bases). V lost 8 bases and J lost 3, with 16 bases in between. The CDR3 loop spans 14 amino acids. The V gene's germline CDR1 is MNHEY and CDR2 SVGAGI. The CDR3 loop reads CASAGFGGDTEAFF. In DNA form, the CDR3 reads TGTGCCAGCGCCGGGTTTGGGGGGGACACTGAAGCTTTCTTT.

As concerns this clone: The sample holds other DNA sequences that translate to the same CDR3. The chain carries TRBV5-1 and TRBJ1-4; 8 bases match TRBD1. Germline V gene sequence: CDR1 SGHRS, CDR2 YFSETQ. This CDR3 comprises 14 residues. V dropped 2 bases and J dropped 4; count of bases not matched to a gene: 1. CDR3 in DNA: TGCGCCAGCAGCTTTGGACAGGGTAATGAAAAACTGTTTTTT. It is translated as CASSFGQGNEKLFF.

This chain connects TRBV12-3 or TRBV12-4 to TRBJ2-1; perhaps TRBD2 as D (6 bases). The germline V and J ends were trimmed by 3 bases and 10 bases, with 7 bases remaining between them. The CDR3 sequence is 11 residues long. Here the CDR3 DNA reads TGTGCCAGCAGTTTTGCGGGGGAGCAGTTCTTC. Translating it yields CASSFAGEQFF.

V gene TRBV6-5 combines with J gene TRBJ2-7, with D perhaps TRBD1 (5 bases). Germline CDR1 and CDR2: MNHEY and SVGAGI. The CDR3 loop spans 15 amino acids. V was cut by 0 bases and J by 0 bases, with 9 bases left in between. The CDR3 DNA sequence: TGTGCCAGCAGTTACTCGGACACAAGCTCCTACGAGCAGTACTTC. This translates into CASSYSDTSSYEQYF.

The V call is TRBV5-1, the J call TRBJ2-5; 12 positions match TRBD2. J lost 5 bases, V lost 1 base, and 9 bases had no gene match. Germline lookup yields CDR1 SGHRS and CDR2 YFSETQ. The CDR3 totals 17 residues. The CDR3 region has the DNA TGCGCCAGCAGCTTGAGGTCTAGCGGGAGGGCCCTTGAGACCCAGTACTTC. It encodes CASSLRSSGRALETQYF.

The chain joins TRBV4-1 to TRBJ1-2; a weak D match, TRBD1 (6 bases). V lost 4 bases and J lost 7, with 16 bases in between. The CDR3 runs to 14 residues. The germline CDR1 and CDR2 sequences are MGHRA and YSYEKL. The CDR3, as DNA: TGCGCCAGCAGCCTAAGCCCTACAGGGTTTGGCTACACCTTC. Protein product: CASSLSPTGFGYTF.

This clone turned up a few times. The genes are TRBV19 and TRBJ2-1, with D perhaps TRBD1 (5 bases). CDR1 LNHDA and CDR2 SQIVND come from the germline V gene (reference sequence). V was shortened by 0 bases and J by 7 bases, with 10 bases between the two germline ends. This CDR3 is 14 amino acids long. CDR3 nucleotide sequence: TGTGCCAGTAGTATAGAAGCAGGGCGAAATGAGCAGTTCTTC. Translation gives CASSIEAGRNEQFF.

This sequence joins TRBV7-6 and TRBJ2-7; TRBD1 matches at 8 bases. The CDR3 loop spans 13 amino acids. Germline lookup yields CDR1 SGHVS and CDR2 FNYEAQ. The V segment lost 5 bases and the J segment 7 bases; nucleotides outside the gene matches: 7. In nucleotides, the CDR3 is TGTGCCAGCAGCCACAGGACAGGGTTGGAGCAGTACTTC. It is translated as CASSHRTGLEQYF.

This clone was observed a handful of times. The rearrangement uses TRBV11-2 and TRBJ2-5; 11 positions match TRBD2. V dropped 5 bases and J dropped 2; count of bases not matched to a gene: 1. CDR1 SGHAT and CDR2 FQNNGV come from the germline V gene. The CDR3 is 14 amino acids. DNA of the CDR3: TGTGCCAGCAGCGGACTAGCGGGTCAAGAGACCCAGTACTTC. Translated, it gives CASSGLAGQETQYF.

This clone was observed once. This sequence joins TRBV7-9 and TRBJ1-4; no firm D call. The CDR3 contains 14 residues. The ends were cut back, 5 bases at V and 4 bases at J, with 11 bases in the middle. Germline assignment: CDR1 SEHNR and CDR2 FQNEAQ (reference sequence). The CDR3 sequence: CASSMRDLNEKLFF. The CDR3 DNA sequence: TGTGCCAGCAGCATGAGGGATCTTAATGAAAAACTGTTTTTT.

This sequence joins TRBV6-5 and TRBJ2-7; D may be TRBD1 (6 bases). The CDR3 totals 15 residues. V was pared by 10 bases and J by 6 bases, with 25 bases between. Germline CDR1 and CDR2: MNHEY and SVGAGI. The CDR3 sequence is CATRTEPFVGGEQYF. CDR3 coding DNA: TGTGCCACTCGGACAGAACCCTTTGTTGGGGGCGAGCAGTACTTC.

The chain carries TRBV4-1 and TRBJ1-6; D remains unclear. Per the germline V gene, CDR1 is MGHRA and CDR2 is YSYEKL. V dropped 0 bases and J dropped 0 bases, with 9 bases sitting between them. The length of the CDR3 is 17 residues. CDR3 in DNA: TGCGCCAGCAGCCAAGAGGCCAGAAGCTCCTATAATTCACCCCTCCACTTT. It yields the protein CASSQEARSSYNSPLHF.

The chain carries TRBV3-1 (or the pseudogene TRBV3-2) and TRBJ2-7; 8 nucleotides agree with TRBD1. V dropped 0 bases and J dropped 2; count of bases not matched to a gene: 6. The CDR3 has 16 amino acids. Germline CDR1 reads LGHDT; CDR2 reads YNNKEL (reference sequence). CDR3 sequence reads: CASSQDQRTGTYEQYF. The CDR3 nucleotides read TGTGCCAGCAGCCAAGATCAAAGGACAGGGACCTACGAGCAGTACTTC.

This clone was seen a few times. V is TRBV9 and J is TRBJ1-2; D possibly corresponds to TRBD1 (5 bases). The CDR3 length is 15 residues. The V and J ends lost 0 bases and 1 base respectively, with 10 bases between them. Germline V CDR1 and CDR2: SGDLS, YYNGEE. The CDR3 reads CASSVEGLDNYGYTF. The CDR3 DNA reads as TGTGCCAGCAGCGTAGAGGGGCTGGATAACTATGGCTACACCTTC.

This chain connects TRBV10-3 to TRBJ1-4, with D hard to call. Per the germline V gene, CDR1 is ENHRY and CDR2 is SYGVKD. Trimming removed 2 bases from V and 8 bases from J, with 18 bases in between. The length of the CDR3 is 16 residues. This chain's CDR3 is CAISEAQSVGGEKLFF. CDR3 in DNA: TGTGCCATCAGTGAGGCGCAAAGCGTTGGAGGGGAAAAACTGTTTTTT.